This TCR beta chain was identified in a study of T cell responses to AZD1222 COVID-19 vaccine. Study details: Pooled samples include second doses given at about 4 or 12 weeks.

The V segment lost 6 bases and the J segment 5 bases; nucleotides outside the gene matches: 12. Germline V gives CDR1 MDHEN, CDR2 SYDVKM. CDR3 length: 15 residues. Repertoires were generated with immunoSEQ multiplex PCR, while TCRdb's copy carries only in-frame clones and drops some. This table has about 100,000 clones, roughly 88% appearing once. Details on this clone: Its target is not known.

Overall study findings and caveats: Donors were largely white British and mainly female; clonal diversity was possibly underestimated.

Source: peripheral blood, taken on day 0 of AZD1222 vaccination. This sequence was found in an adult in good health. The chain is built from TRBV28 and TRBJ1-1; 7 bases are a match to TRBD1. The CDR3 region has the DNA TGTGCCAGCAGAACACTAGGGGGCTCGGGGACTGAAGCTTTCTTT. Translating gives CASRTLGGSGTEAFF.